A single sample is the source of the 10 T cell receptor beta chains below, sequenced in a study of blood T cell repertoires in COVID-19. TCRdb keeps only in-frame clones here, not all; method: immunoSEQ multiplex PCR. The sample consists of 80,000 or so clones, around 82% of them appearing once. The material sequenced was peripheral blood. These receptors were collected from a human donor in a cohort sampled during active COVID-19.

The chain joins TRBV6-4 to TRBJ2-3, with 10 bases fitting TRBD2. The CDR3 covers 15 residues. With V trimmed by 6 bases and J by 5 bases, 8 bases remained unmatched. Germline lookup yields CDR1 MRHNA and CDR2 SNTAGT. CDR3 in amino acids: CASSGAGGAGDTQYF. The CDR3 DNA is TGTGCCAGCAGCGGAGCGGGGGGGGCCGGAGATACGCAGTATTTT.

The chain couples TRBV5-6 to TRBJ2-7; TRBD2 might be the D (6 bases). CDR1 is SGHDT and CDR2 is YYEEEE in the germline V gene. The CDR3 covers 13 residues. V lost 4 bases and J lost 3, with 11 bases in between. CDR3 DNA sequence: TGTGCCAGCAGCCGGGGGAGCCTCTACGAGCAGTACTTC. Its protein product is CASSRGSLYEQYF. Complete variable domain (other parts from reference TRBV5-6 and TRBJ2-7): DAGVTQSPTHLIKTRGQQVTLRCSPKSGHDTVSWYQQALGQGPQFIFQYYEEEERQRGNFPDRFSGHQFPNYSSELNVNALLLGDSALYLCASSRGSLYEQYFGPGTRLTVT.

The chain joins TRBV6-6 to TRBJ1-5; weak D call: TRBD1 (5 bases). V was trimmed by 7 bases and J by 6 bases, leaving 13 bases between them. The CDR3 is 13 amino acids. Germline assignment: CDR1 MNHNY and CDR2 SVGAGI (reference sequence). CDR3 residues: CASTSKGLQPQHF. The CDR3 region has the DNA TGTGCCAGCACTTCGAAGGGGCTTCAGCCCCAGCATTTT.

The J gene is TRBJ1-3, the V gene TRBV18; a weak D match, TRBD1 (5 bases). From germline, CDR1 is KGHSH and CDR2 LQKENI. The germline V and J ends were trimmed by 3 bases and 2 bases, with 8 bases remaining between them. The CDR3 is 14 amino acids. CDR3 sequence: CASSPQGTGNTIYF. Here the CDR3 DNA reads TGTGCCAGCTCACCGCAGGGTACTGGAAACACCATATATTTT. The variable domain in full, completed from reference TRBV18 and TRBJ1-3, reads NAGVMQNPRHLVRRRGQEARLRCSPMKGHSHVYWYRQLPEEGLKFMVYLQKENIIDESGMPKERFSAEFPKEGPSILRIQQVVRGDSAAYFCASSPQGTGNTIYFGEGSWLTVV.

Regarding this clone: The junction does not match germline at one end; this may be a read error. J is TRBJ2-7 and V is TRBV7-7, with TRBD1 identical over 9 bases. From germline, CDR1 is SSHAT and CDR2 FNYEAQ (reference sequence). The CDR3 extends over 15 amino acids. The CDR3 loop is CASSLGDRDSYEQYF. CDR3 DNA: TGTGCTAGCAGCTTAGGGGACAGGGACTCCTACGAGCAGTACTTC.

The table lists this clone with a count of one. The V gene is TRBV9, the J gene TRBJ2-3; a weak D match, TRBD1 (5 bases). The CDR3 is made up of 16 amino acids. V shed 1 base and J shed 6 bases, with 18 bases lying between them. CDR1 and CDR2 from the germline V gene are SGDLS and YYNGEE. CDR3 in DNA: TGTGCCAGCAGCGTAAGGGATCAAGGGGTGGCGGATACGCAGTATTTT. Translated, it gives CASSVRDQGVADTQYF.

The rearrangement uses TRBV19 and TRBJ1-4, with 9 bases fitting TRBD1. CDR1 is LNHDA and CDR2 is SQIVND in the germline V gene (reference sequence). CDR3 length equals 13 residues. V lost 7 bases, J lost 7 bases, and 4 bases stayed unmatched. The DNA for the CDR3 is TGTGCCAGTATGGGACAGGGTGGTGAAAAACTGTTTTTT. This codes for CASMGQGGEKLFF.

This clone turned up a few times. The rearrangement links TRBV7-9 to TRBJ2-1; 11 bases fit TRBD2. This CDR3 region has 17 residues. Germline V CDR1 and CDR2: SEHNR, FQNEAQ (reference sequence). The V gene end was trimmed by 4 bases and the J gene end by 5 bases; junction bases not matched to a gene: 10. CDR3 in DNA: TGTGCCAGCAGCTCCCGCTTGGGACTAGCGGTCCACAATGAGCAGTTCTTC. Amino acids: CASSSRLGLAVHNEQFF.

V usage is TRBV21-1 and J usage is TRBJ1-1. TRBV21-1 is a recognized pseudogene. The CDR3 is 15 amino acids. Here the CDR3 reads CASSTGGPVNTEAFF. The CDR3 region has the DNA TGTGCCAGCAGCACGGGAGGGCCGGTGAACACTGAAGCTTTCTTT.

The chain couples TRBV6-5 to TRBJ1-1, with unresolved D. CDR1 and CDR2 from the germline V gene are MNHEY and SVGAGI. The ends were cut back, 2 bases at V and 1 base at J, with 11 bases in the middle. The length of the CDR3 is 15 residues. In nucleotides, the CDR3 is TGTGCCAGCAGTTACGATACGGCGGGGAACACTGAAGCTTTCTTT. Amino acid sequence: CASSYDTAGNTEAFF.